One sample yielded the 10 T cell receptor beta chains listed below, sequenced in a study of cytomegalovirus exposure and HLA in healthy donors listed by TCRdb under 2017. The library was produced with the immunoSEQ multiplex PCR assay. The multiplex PCR relied on a mix of 60 forward primers for TCR Vbeta segments and 13 reverse primers for TCR Jbeta segments. The clones in this table, taken by TCRdb from immuneACCESS, are in-frame only. Not every clone is retained; where verified, under half of the shortfall comes from an unresolved V gene, and the cause of the rest is unknown. The table of this sample itemizes 150,000 or so clones. About 1.7% of the sample is taken by the ten largest. The source material was PBMCs. These TCRs come from a young man in good health and CMV-seronegative.

The genes are TRBV19 and TRBJ1-5, with D unresolved. The germline V gene encodes CDR1 LNHDA and CDR2 SQIVND (reference sequence). The CDR3 runs to 14 residues. V was cut by 7 bases and J by 0 bases, with 10 bases left in between. CDR3 sequence: CASKADSSNQPQHF. The CDR3 coding sequence is TGTGCCAGTAAGGCGGACTCTAGCAATCAGCCCCAGCATTTT.

V usage is TRBV20-1 and J usage is TRBJ1-1, with D possibly being TRBD1 (6 bases). Trimming pared 0 bases from V and 13 bases from J, leaving 12 bases between. Germline CDR1 reads DFQATT; CDR2 reads SNEGSKA (reference sequence). The CDR3 consists of 11 residues. CDR3: CSARDRRGGFF. The CDR3 DNA reads as TGCAGTGCTAGAGATCGAAGGGGGGGTTTCTTT.

The J gene is TRBJ2-2, the V gene TRBV7-3, with TRBD1 identical over 8 bases. The J segment lost 5 bases and the V segment lost 4 bases, leaving 9 bases of the junction unmatched. Germline CDR1 reads SGHTA; CDR2 reads FQGTGA. The CDR3 consists of 16 residues. CDR3 nucleotides: TGTGCCAGCAGCTCATCCAGGACAGGGCCTACCGGGGAGCTGTTTTTT. Protein product: CASSSSRTGPTGELFF.

The chain has TRBV7-7 and TRBJ1-4, with TRBD1 matching over 9 bases. The CDR3 contains 14 residues. The V gene's germline CDR1 is SSHAT and CDR2 FNYEAQ (reference sequence). After removal of 4 bases from V and 8 bases from J, the junction contained 5 bases not matched to a gene. The CDR3: CASSSGQGNEKLFF. CDR3 DNA: TGTGCCAGCAGCTCTGGACAGGGGAACGAAAAACTGTTTTTT.

The genes are TRBV30 and TRBJ2-5; tentatively, D is TRBD2 (6 bases). This CDR3 spans 13 amino acids. Trimming took 3 bases from V and 6 from J, leaving 14 bases between them. CDR1 is GTSNPN, CDR2 SVGIG, per germline (reference sequence). The CDR3 sequence: CAWSLGGGKTQYF. CDR3 nucleotides: TGTGCCTGGAGCCTCGGGGGTGGGAAGACCCAGTACTTC.

V usage is TRBV10-2 and J usage is TRBJ1-5; a possible D gene is TRBD1 (6 bases). V shed 3 bases and J shed 3 bases, with 21 bases lying between them. Looked up from germline, CDR1 is WSHSY and CDR2 is SAAADI. The CDR3 loop spans 18 amino acids. CDR3 region: CASSDPGSGGAFNQPQHF. CDR3 bases: TGCGCCAGCAGTGATCCAGGAAGCGGGGGCGCCTTCAATCAGCCCCAGCATTTT.

The chain has TRBV6-6 and TRBJ2-5; 7 nucleotides align to TRBD2. CDR3 size: 14 residues. Germline CDR1 is MNHNY and CDR2 is SVGAGI (reference sequence). The V gene end was trimmed by 0 bases and the J gene end by 2 bases; junction bases not matched to a gene: 0. The CDR3 nucleotides read TGTGCCAGCAGTTACTCGGGGGGGCAAGAGACCCAGTACTTC. It yields the protein CASSYSGGQETQYF.

The chain uses TRBV7-9 and TRBJ1-1; no firm D call. Germline CDR1 reads SEHNR; CDR2 reads FQNEAQ (reference sequence). This CDR3 has 12 residues. Trimming left V 4 bases short and J 8 bases short, with 11 bases between. The CDR3 protein is CASSSLSSEAFF. Here the CDR3 DNA reads TGTGCCAGCAGCTCTCTTTCCTCGGAAGCTTTCTTT.

This chain connects TRBV13 to TRBJ2-1; tentatively, D is TRBD2 (6 bases). V lost 0 bases to trimming and J lost 7 bases, with 7 bases between them. In germline, CDR1 is PRHDT, CDR2 FYEKMQ (reference sequence). The CDR3 consists of 13 residues. This CDR3 is CASSLGRGNEQFF. The CDR3 region has the DNA TGTGCCAGCAGCTTAGGTCGGGGGAATGAGCAGTTCTTC.

The genes are TRBV5-4 and TRBJ1-1; D remains ambiguous. The CDR3 runs 14 residues. Germline values: CDR1 SGHNT, CDR2 YYREEE (reference sequence). The V end was cut by 4 bases, the J end by 4 bases, with 14 bases between. CDR3 DNA: TGTGCCAGCAGCCTGTTTGCGGGCGCCACTGAAGCTTTCTTT. It specifies CASSLFAGATEAFF.